The present TCR beta chain was sequenced within a study of blood T cell repertoires in COVID-19. At the level of the study: T cells, B-cell-depleted T cells, or PBMCs provided the cDNA or gDNA that served as material.

Data came from immunoSEQ multiplex PCR; TCRdb stores just in-frame clones and leaves some out. Altogether approximately 380,000 clones are present, around 90% being singletons, with the ten largest covering more than 0.95%. Study members were between about 18 and 95 years old and lived in roughly 24 US regions. Researchers sorted participants into cohorts using their self-reported clinical history. Recovery among Cohort 3 donors was established by two negative PCRs, clearance, or symptom resolution. The V gene lost 1 base and the J gene lost 0 bases, with 9 bases spanning the gap. Looked up from germline, CDR1 is LNHDA and CDR2 is SQIVND (reference sequence). The CDR3 runs 15 residues.

The chain is built from TRBV19 and TRBJ1-1; D is undetermined. The sequenced sample consisted of PBMCs or T cells enriched from blood (not recorded which). This clonotype was obtained from a woman between 18 and 29 years old who had recovered from COVID-19. For the CDR3, the DNA is TGTGCCAGTAGTATAGTTTACAGCCTGAACACTGAAGCTTTCTTT. This codes for CASSIVYSLNTEAFF. Combining the CDR3 with reference TRBV19 and TRBJ1-1 gives the whole variable domain DGGITQSPKYLFRKEGQNVTLSCEQNLNHDAMYWYRQDPGQGLRLIYYSQIVNDFQKGDIAEGYSVSREKKESFPLTVTSAQKNPTAFYLCASSIVYSLNTEAFFGQGTRLTVV.